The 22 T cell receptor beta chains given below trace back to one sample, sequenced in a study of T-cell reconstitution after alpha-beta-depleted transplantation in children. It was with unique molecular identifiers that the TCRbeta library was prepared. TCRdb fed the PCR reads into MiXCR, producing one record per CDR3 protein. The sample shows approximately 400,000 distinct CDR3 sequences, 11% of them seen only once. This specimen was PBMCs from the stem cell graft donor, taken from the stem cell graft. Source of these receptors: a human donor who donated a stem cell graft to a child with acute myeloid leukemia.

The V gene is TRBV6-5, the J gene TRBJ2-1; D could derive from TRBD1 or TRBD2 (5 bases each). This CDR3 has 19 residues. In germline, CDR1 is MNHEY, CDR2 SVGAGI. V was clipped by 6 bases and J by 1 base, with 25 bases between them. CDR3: CASSYGAVKGPPSYNEQFF. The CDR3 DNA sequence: TGTGCCAGCAGCTACGGGGCCGTAAAAGGACCCCCTTCCTACAATGAGCAGTTCTTC.

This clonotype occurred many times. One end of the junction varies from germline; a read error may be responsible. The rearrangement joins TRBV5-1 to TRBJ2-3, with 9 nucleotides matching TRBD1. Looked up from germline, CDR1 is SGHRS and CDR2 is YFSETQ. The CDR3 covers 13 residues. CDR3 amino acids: CASSRQGGDTQYF. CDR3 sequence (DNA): TGTGCCAGCAGTCGACAGGGGGGTGATACGCAGTATTTT.

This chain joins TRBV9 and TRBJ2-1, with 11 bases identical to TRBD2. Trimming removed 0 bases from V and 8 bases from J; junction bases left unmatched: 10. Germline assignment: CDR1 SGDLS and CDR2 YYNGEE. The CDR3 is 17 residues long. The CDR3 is CASSVDASGGPIDEQFF. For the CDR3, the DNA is TGTGCCAGCAGCGTAGACGCTAGCGGGGGGCCGATCGATGAGCAGTTCTTC.

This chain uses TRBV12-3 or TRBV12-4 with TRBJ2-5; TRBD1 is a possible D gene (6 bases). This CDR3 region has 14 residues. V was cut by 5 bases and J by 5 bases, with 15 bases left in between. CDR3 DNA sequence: TGTGCCAGCAGTCCGGGCTCTCAGGGGGAGACCCAGTACTTC. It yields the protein CASSPGSQGETQYF.

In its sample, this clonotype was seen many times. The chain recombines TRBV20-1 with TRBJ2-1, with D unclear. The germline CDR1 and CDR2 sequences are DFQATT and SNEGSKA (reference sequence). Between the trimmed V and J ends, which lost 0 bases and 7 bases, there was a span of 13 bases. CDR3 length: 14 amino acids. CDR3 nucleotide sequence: TGCAGTGCTAGAGATTGGGGTAGCAGGAATGAGCAGTTCTTC. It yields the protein CSARDWGSRNEQFF.

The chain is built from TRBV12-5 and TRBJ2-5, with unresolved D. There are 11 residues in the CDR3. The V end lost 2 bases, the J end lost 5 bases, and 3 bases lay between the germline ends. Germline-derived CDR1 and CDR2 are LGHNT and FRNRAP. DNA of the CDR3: TGTGCTAGTGGTTTGTATGAGACCCAGTACTTC. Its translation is CASGLYETQYF.

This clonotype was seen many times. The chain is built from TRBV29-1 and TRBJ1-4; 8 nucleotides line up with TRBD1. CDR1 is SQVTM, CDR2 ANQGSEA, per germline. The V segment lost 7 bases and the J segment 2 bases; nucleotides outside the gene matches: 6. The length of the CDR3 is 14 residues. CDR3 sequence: CSALRTGTNEKLFF. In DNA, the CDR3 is TGCAGCGCCCTGCGGACAGGGACTAATGAAAAACTGTTTTTT.

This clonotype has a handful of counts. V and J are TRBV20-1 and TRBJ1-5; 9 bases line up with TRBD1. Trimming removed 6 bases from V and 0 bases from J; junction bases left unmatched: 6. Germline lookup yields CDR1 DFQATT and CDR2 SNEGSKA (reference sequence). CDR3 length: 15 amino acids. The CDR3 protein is CSATTGGGSNQPQHF. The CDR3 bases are TGCAGTGCAACGACAGGGGGGGGTAGCAATCAGCCCCAGCATTTT.

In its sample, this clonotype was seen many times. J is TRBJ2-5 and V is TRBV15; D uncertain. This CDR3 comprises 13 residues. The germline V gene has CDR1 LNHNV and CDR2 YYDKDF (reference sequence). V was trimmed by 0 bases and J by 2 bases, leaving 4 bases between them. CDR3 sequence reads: CATSRDSQETQYF. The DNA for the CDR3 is TGTGCCACCAGCAGAGATTCACAAGAGACCCAGTACTTC.

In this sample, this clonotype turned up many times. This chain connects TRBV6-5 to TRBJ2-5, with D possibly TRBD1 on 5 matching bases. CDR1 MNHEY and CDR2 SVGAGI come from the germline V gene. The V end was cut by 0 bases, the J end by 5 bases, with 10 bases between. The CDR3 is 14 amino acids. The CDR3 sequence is CASSYSTGAETQYF. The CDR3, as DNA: TGTGCCAGCAGTTACTCTACAGGAGCCGAGACCCAGTACTTC.

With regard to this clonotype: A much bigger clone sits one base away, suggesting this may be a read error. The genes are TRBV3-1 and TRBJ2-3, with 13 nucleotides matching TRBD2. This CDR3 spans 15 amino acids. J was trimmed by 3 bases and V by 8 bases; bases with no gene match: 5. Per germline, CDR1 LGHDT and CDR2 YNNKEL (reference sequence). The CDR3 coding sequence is TGTGCCAGCTGCCGACTAGCGGGAGGAACAGATACGCAGTATTTT. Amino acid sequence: CASCRLAGGTDTQYF.

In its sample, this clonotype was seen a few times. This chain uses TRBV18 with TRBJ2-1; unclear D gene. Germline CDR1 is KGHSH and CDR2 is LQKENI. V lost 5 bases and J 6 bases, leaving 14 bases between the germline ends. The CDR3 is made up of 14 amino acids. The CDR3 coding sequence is TGTGCCAGCTCAACGAGACCCGCCCGCAATGAGCAGTTCTTC. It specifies CASSTRPARNEQFF.

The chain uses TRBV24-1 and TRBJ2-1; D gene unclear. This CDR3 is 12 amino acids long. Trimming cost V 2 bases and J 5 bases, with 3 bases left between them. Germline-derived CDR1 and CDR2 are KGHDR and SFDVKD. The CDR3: CATSDYHNEQFF. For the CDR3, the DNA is TGTGCCACCAGTGATTACCACAATGAGCAGTTCTTC.

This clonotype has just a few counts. The chain's CDR3 is CSAPPGDTQYF. For the CDR3, the DNA is TGCAGTGCCCCCCCGGGGGATACGCAGTATTTT. V is TRBV20-1 and J is TRBJ2-3, with D possibly matching TRBD2 (5 bases). V shed 6 bases and J shed 6 bases, with 10 bases lying between them. CDR3 length: 11 residues. Germline loops: CDR1 DFQATT, CDR2 SNEGSKA (reference sequence).

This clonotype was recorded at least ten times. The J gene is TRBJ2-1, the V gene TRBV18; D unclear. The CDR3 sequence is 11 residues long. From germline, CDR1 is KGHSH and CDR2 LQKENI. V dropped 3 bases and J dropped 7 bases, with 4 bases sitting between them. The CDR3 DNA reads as TGTGCCAGCTCACCGGCTAATGAGCAGTTCTTC. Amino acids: CASSPANEQFF.

CDR3 nucleotides: TGCGCCAGCAGCCAAGAGTCGACAGGACGCTCTGGAAACACCATATATTTT. It encodes CASSQESTGRSGNTIYF. The chain joins TRBV4-1 to TRBJ1-3, with a weak D call TRBD1 (6 bases). V was shortened by 0 bases and J by 0 bases, with 12 bases between the two germline ends. Germline V gene sequence: CDR1 MGHRA, CDR2 YSYEKL. CDR3 size: 17 residues.

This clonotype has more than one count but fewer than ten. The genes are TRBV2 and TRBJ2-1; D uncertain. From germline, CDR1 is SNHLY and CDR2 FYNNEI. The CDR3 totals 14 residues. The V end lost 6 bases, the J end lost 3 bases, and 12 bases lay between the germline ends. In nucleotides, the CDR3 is TGTGCCAGCAGGCGGTTACCCGGCTACAATGAGCAGTTCTTC. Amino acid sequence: CASRRLPGYNEQFF.

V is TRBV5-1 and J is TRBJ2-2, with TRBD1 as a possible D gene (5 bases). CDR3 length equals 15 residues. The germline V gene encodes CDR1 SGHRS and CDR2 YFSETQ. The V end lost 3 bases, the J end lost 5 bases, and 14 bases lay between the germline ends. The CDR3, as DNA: TGCGCCAGCAGCTCCATATCAGGGAAAACCGGGGAGCTGTTTTTT. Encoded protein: CASSSISGKTGELFF. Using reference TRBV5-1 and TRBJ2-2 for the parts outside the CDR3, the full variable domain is KAGVTQTPRYLIKTRGQQVTLSCSPISGHRSVSWYQQTPGQGLQFLFEYFSETQRNKGNFPGRFSGRQFSNSRSEMNVSTLELGDSALYLCASSSISGKTGELFFGEGSRLTVL.

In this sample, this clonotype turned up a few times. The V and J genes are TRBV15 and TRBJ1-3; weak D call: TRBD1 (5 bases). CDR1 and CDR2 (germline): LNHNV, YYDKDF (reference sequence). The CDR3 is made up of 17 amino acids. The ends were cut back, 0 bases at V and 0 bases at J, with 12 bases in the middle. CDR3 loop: CATSRDARTISGNTIYF. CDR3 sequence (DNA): TGTGCCACCAGCAGAGATGCCCGGACAATCTCTGGAAACACCATATATTTT.

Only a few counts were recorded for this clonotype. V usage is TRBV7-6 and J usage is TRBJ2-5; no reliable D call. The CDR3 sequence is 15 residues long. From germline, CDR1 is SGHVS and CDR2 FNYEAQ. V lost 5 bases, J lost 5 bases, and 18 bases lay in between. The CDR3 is CASSPPEGPGETQYF. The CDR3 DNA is TGTGCCAGCAGCCCGCCAGAAGGTCCCGGGGAGACCCAGTACTTC.

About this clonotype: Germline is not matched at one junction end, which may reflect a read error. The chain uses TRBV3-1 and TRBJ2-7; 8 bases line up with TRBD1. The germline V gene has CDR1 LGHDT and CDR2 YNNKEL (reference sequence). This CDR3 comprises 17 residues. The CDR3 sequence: CASTQENVWTGSYEQYF. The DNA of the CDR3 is TGTGCCAGCACCCAAGAAAACGTGTGGACAGGGTCCTACGAGCAGTACTTC.

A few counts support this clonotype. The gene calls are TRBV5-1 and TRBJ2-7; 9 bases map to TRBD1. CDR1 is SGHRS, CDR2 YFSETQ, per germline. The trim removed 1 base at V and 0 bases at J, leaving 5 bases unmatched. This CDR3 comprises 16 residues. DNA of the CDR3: TGCGCCAGCAGCTTGAGGGGACAGGGCCGCTCCTACGAGCAGTACTTC. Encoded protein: CASSLRGQGRSYEQYF.